This T cell receptor (beta chain) was recorded in a study of cytomegalovirus exposure and HLA in healthy donors. About this clone itself: Its antigen is unknown.

General study findings and limits: A later analysis revealed that TCR association rates differed between HLA loci, peaking at DRB1 and bottoming out at HLA-C. CMV serostatus was the only immune exposure information that was available.

The PCR made use of 60 Vbeta and 13 Jbeta primers. Sequencing used immunoSEQ multiplex PCR; TCRdb keeps in-frame clones, though not all of them. This table has 150,000 to 200,000 clones, around 77% appearing once. This TCR was sampled from a woman between 25 and 40 years old in good health and CMV-seropositive. The sample comprised PBMCs.

The CDR3 nucleotides read TGTGCCAGCAGTTACCGGGGACAACCTGAAGCTTTCTTT. As protein: CASSYRGQPEAFF. The V gene is TRBV6-5, the J gene TRBJ1-1; the D gene is possibly TRBD1 (6 bases). CDR1 and CDR2 from the germline V gene are MNHEY and SVGAGI. This CDR3 is 13 amino acids long. V was pared by 2 bases and J by 6 bases, with 10 bases between.